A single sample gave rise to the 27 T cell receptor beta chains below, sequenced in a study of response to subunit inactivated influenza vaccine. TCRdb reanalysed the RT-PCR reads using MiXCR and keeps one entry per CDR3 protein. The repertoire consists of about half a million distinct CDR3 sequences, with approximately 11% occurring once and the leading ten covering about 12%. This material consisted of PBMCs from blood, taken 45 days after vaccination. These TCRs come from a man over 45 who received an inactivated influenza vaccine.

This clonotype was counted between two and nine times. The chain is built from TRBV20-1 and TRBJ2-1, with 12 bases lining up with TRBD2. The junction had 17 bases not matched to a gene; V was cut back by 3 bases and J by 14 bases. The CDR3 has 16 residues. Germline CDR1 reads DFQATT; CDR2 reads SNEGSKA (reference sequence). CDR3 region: CSASNQWTSGTNKEFF. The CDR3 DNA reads TGCAGTGCTAGTAACCAATGGACTAGCGGGACCAACAAAGAGTTCTTC.

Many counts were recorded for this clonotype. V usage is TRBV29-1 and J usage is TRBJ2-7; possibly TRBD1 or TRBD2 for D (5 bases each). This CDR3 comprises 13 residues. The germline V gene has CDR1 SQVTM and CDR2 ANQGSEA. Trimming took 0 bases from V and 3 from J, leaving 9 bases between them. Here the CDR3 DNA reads TGCAGCGTTGAAGAGGGGACGGACTACGAGCAGTACTTC. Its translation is CSVEEGTDYEQYF.

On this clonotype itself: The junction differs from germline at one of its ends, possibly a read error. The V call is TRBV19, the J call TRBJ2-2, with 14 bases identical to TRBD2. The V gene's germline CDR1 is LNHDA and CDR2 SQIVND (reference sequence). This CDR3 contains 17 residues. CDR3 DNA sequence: TGTGCCAGTAGCCGGGGACTAGCGGGGGATAACACCGGGGAACTGTTTTTT. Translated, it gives CASSRGLAGDNTGELFF.

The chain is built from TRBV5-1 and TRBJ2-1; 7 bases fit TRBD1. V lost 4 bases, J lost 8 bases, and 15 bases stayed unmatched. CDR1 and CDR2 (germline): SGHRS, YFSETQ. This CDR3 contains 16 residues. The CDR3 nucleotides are TGCGCCAGCAGCATGACTAACAGGGGCCCTGGTTATGAGCAGTTCTTC. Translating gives CASSMTNRGPGYEQFF.

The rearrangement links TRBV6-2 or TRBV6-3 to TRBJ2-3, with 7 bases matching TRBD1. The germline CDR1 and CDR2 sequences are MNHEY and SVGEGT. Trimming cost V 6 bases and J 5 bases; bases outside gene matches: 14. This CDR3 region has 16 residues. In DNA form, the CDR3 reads TGTGCCAGCAGCCGATCCTTGACAGGGTTGATAGATACGCAGTATTTT. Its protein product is CASSRSLTGLIDTQYF.

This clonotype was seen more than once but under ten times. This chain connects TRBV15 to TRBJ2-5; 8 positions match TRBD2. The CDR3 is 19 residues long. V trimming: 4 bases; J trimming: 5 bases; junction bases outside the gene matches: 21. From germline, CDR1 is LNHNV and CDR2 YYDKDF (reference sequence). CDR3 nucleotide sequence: TGTGCCACCAGCACAGACGTCGCAGGGCTAGCGGGCCGTTCGGAGACCCAGTACTTC. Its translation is CATSTDVAGLAGRSETQYF.

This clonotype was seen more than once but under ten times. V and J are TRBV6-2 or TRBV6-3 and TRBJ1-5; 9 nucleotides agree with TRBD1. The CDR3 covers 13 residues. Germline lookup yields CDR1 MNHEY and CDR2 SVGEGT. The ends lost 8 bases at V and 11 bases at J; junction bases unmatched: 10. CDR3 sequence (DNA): TGTGCCAGCGGGGCGGGACAGGGTGAGGCCCAGCATTTT. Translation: CASGAGQGEAQHF.

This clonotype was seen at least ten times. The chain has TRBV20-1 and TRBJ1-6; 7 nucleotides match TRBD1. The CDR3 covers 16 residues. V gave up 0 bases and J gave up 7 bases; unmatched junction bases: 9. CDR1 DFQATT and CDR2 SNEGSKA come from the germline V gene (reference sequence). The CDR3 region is CSARDGGTAQNSPLHF. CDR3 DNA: TGCAGTGCTAGAGATGGAGGGACAGCTCAGAATTCACCCCTCCACTTT.

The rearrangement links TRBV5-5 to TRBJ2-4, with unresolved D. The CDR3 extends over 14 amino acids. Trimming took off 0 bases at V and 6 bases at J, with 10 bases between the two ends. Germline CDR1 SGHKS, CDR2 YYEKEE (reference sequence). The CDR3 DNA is TGTGCCAGCAGCTTGGGGGATATCGTAAACATTCAGTACTTC. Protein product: CASSLGDIVNIQYF.

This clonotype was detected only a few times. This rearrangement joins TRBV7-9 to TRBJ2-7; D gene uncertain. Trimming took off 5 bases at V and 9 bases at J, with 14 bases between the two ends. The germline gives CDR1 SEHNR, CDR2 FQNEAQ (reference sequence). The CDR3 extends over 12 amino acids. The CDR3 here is CASSPLGFGQYF. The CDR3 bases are TGTGCCAGCAGCCCCCTCGGATTCGGGCAGTACTTC.

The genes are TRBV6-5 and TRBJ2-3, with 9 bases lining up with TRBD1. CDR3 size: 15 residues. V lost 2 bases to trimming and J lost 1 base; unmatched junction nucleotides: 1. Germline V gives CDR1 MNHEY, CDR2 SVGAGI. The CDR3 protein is CASSYGTGRTDTQYF. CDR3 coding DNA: TGTGCCAGCAGTTACGGGACAGGGCGCACAGATACGCAGTATTTT.

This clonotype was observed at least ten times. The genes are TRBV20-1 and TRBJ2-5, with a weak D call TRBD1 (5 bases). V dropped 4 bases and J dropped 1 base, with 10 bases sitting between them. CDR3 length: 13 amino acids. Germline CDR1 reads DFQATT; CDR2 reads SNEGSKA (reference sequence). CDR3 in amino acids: CSANLDTQETQYF. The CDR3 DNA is TGCAGTGCTAACCTGGACACCCAAGAGACCCAGTACTTC.

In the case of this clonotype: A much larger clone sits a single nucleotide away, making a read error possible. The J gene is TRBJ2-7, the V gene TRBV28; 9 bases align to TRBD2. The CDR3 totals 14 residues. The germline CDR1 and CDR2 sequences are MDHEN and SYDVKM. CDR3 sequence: CASSSSGVSYEQNF. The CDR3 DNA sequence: TGTGCCAGCAGCTCTAGCGGGGTTTCCTACGAGCAGAACTTC. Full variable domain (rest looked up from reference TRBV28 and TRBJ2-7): DVKVTQSSRYLVKRTGEKVFLECVQDMDHENMFWYRQDPGLGLRLIYFSYDVKMKEKGDIPEGYSVSREKKERFSLILESASTNQTSMYLCASSSSGVSYEQNFGPGTRLTVT.

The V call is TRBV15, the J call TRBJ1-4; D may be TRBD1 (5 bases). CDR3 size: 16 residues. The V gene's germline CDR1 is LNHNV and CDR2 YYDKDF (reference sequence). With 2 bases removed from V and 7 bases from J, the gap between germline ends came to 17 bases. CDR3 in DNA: TGTGCCACCAGCAGATTACCGGGACGGAGGGGTGAAAAACTGTTTTTT. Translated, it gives CATSRLPGRRGEKLFF. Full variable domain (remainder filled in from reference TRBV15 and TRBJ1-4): DAMVIQNPRYQVTQFGKPVTLSCSQTLNHNVMYWYQQKSSQAPKLLFHYYDKDFNNEADTPDNFQSRRPNTSFCFLDIRSPGLGDTAMYLCATSRLPGRRGEKLFFGSGTQLSVL.

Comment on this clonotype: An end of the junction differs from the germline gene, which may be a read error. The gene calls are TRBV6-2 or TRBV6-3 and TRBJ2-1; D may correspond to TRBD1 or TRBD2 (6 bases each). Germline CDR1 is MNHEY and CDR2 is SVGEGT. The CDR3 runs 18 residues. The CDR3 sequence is CASSYSSGEGADYKEQFF. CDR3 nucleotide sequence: TGTGCCAGCAGTTACTCCTCAGGGGAAGGAGCGGACTACAAAGAGCAGTTCTTC.

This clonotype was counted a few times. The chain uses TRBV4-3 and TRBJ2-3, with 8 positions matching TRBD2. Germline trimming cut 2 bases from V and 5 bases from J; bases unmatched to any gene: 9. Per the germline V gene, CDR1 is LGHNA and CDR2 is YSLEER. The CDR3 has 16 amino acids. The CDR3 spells CASSQRRGARGDTQYF. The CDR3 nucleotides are TGCGCCAGCAGCCAAAGGCGGGGGGCCCGGGGAGATACGCAGTATTTT.

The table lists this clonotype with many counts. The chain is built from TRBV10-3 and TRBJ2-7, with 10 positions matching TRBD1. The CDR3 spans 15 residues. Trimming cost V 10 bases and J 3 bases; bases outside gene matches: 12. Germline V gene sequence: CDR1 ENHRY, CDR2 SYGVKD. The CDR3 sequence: CATYAGQGIDYEQYF. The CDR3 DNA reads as TGTGCCACGTATGCGGGACAGGGGATAGACTACGAGCAGTACTTC.

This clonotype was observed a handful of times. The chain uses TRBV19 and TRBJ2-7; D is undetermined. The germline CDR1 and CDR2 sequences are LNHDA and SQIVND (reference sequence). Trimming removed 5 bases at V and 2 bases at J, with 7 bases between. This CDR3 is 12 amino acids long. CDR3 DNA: TGTGCCAGTAGTGGGCAGCCCTACGAGCAGTACTTC. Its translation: CASSGQPYEQYF.

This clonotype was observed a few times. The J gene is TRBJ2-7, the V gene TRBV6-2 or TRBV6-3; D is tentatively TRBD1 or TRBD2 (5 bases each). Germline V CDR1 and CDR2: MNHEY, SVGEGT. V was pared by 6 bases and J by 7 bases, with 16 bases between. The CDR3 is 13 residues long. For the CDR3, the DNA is TGTGCCAGCAGGCGGTCGGGACCCCTGGAGCAGTACTTC. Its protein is CASRRSGPLEQYF.

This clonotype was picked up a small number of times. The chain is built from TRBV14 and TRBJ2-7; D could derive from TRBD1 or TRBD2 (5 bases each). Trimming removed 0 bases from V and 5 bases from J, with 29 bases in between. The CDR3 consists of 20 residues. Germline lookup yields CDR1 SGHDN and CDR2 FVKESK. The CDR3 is CASSQEGKSKWGAEGHEQYF. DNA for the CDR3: TGTGCCAGCAGCCAAGAAGGAAAATCCAAATGGGGCGCCGAGGGCCACGAGCAGTACTTC.

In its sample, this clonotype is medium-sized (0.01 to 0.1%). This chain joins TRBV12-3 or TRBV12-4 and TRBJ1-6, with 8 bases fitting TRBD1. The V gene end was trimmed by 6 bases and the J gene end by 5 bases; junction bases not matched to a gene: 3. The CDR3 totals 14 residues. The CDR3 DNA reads TGTGCCAGCAGCCGACAGGGGAATAATTCACCCCTCCACTTT. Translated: CASSRQGNNSPLHF.

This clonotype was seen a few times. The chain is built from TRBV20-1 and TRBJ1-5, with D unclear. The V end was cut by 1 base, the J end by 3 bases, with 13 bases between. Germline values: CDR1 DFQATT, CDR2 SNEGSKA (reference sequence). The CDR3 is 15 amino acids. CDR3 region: CSARVPGLVNQPQHF. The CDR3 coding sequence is TGCAGTGCTAGAGTTCCGGGCTTGGTCAATCAGCCCCAGCATTTT.

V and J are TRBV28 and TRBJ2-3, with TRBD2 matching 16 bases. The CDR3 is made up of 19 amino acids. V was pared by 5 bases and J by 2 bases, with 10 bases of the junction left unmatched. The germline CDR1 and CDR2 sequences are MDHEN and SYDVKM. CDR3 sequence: CASSPQGLAGGHSTDTQYF. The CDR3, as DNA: TGTGCCAGCAGTCCCCAGGGACTAGCGGGGGGGCATTCCACAGATACGCAGTATTTT.

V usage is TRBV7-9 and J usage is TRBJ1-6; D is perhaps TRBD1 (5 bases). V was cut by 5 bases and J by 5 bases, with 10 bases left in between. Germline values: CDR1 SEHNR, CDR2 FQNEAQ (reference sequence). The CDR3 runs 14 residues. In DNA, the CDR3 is TGTGCCAGCAGCACGGAGGGGAATAATTCACCCCTCCACTTT. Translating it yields CASSTEGNNSPLHF.

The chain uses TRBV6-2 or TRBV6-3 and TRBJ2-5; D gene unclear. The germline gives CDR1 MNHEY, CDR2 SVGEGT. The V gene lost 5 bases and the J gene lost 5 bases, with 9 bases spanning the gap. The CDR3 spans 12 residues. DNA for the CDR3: TGTGCCAGCAGTATTAGTGTGGAGACCCAGTACTTC. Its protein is CASSISVETQYF.

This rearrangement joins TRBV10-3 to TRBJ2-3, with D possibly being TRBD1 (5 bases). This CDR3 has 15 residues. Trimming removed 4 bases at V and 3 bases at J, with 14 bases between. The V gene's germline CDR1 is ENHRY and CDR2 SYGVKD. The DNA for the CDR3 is TGTGCCATCAGTGTCTCCCAGGGTGGTACAGATACGCAGTATTTT. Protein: CAISVSQGGTDTQYF.

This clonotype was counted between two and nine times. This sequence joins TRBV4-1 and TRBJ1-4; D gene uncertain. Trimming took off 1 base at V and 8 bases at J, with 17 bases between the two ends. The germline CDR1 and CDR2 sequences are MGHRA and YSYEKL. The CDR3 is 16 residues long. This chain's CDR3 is CASSQGTGPWEEKLFF. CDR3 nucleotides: TGCGCCAGCAGCCAAGGTACTGGACCGTGGGAAGAAAAACTGTTTTTT.